These 27 T cell receptor beta chains share one sample of origin, sequenced in a study of early T cells in non-severe SARS-CoV-2 infection. TCRdb used MiXCR to reprocess the 5' RACE reads, holding one entry per CDR3 protein. The data hold under 70,000 distinct CDR3 sequences, with 13% observed a single time. The sample here was whole blood, taken at baseline. The receptors shown here come from an adult who was a healthcare worker with PCR-confirmed SARS-CoV-2 infection or an uninfected control (not recorded which).

This clonotype was observed many times. This rearrangement joins TRBV28 to TRBJ1-1, with a weak D call TRBD1 (5 bases). Germline loops: CDR1 MDHEN, CDR2 SYDVKM. This CDR3 is built from 13 residues. Trimming removed 6 bases from V and 2 bases from J, with 10 bases in between. The CDR3 spells CASRDGGNTEAFF. CDR3 bases: TGTGCCAGCAGGGATGGGGGTAACACTGAAGCTTTCTTT.

J is TRBJ2-7 and V is TRBV30, with 10 bases matching TRBD2. This CDR3 has 13 residues. Germline CDR1 and CDR2: GTSNPN and SVGIG (reference sequence). V trimming: 6 bases; J trimming: 3 bases; junction bases outside the gene matches: 5. The CDR3 DNA sequence: TGTGCCTGTCCGGCTAGCGGGAGCTACGAGCAGTACTTC. It codes for CACPASGSYEQYF.

The chain couples TRBV12-3 or TRBV12-4 to TRBJ2-4, with 8 bases lining up with TRBD1. This CDR3 has 16 amino acids. V lost 5 bases and J lost 1; bases outside the gene matches: 7. The CDR3 DNA sequence: TGTGCCAGCAGTCCGTCCGACAGGGGTGCCAAAAACATTCAGTACTTC. Its protein product is CASSPSDRGAKNIQYF.

This clonotype has only a few counts. The rearrangement joins TRBV12-3 or TRBV12-4 to TRBJ2-2, with D perhaps matching TRBD1 or TRBD2 (5 bases each). V was cut by 3 bases and J by 6 bases, with 20 bases left in between. The CDR3 runs to 17 residues. The CDR3 bases are TGTGCCAGCAGTTTTGGCCCGCTCGAGGGGTACCCCGGGGAGCTGTTTTTT. Translation: CASSFGPLEGYPGELFF.

V and J are TRBV7-2 and TRBJ2-7; D uncertain. V dropped 3 bases and J dropped 4 bases, with 16 bases sitting between them. The CDR3 length is 15 residues. Germline assignment: CDR1 SGHTA and CDR2 FQGNSA. The CDR3 nucleotides read TGTGCCAGCAGCTTTGCGCGGCTAGGGAATTACGAGCAGTACTTC. Translating gives CASSFARLGNYEQYF.

The table lists this clonotype with a few counts. The V call is TRBV27, the J call TRBJ2-7, with no clear D. Germline V gives CDR1 MNHEY, CDR2 SMNVEV (reference sequence). Trimming pared 3 bases from V and 1 base from J, leaving 7 bases between. This CDR3 spans 13 amino acids. CDR3 DNA: TGTGCCAGCAGTTTCACGCGGTCCTACGAGCAGTACTTC. Translated, it gives CASSFTRSYEQYF.

This clonotype showed up many times. The V call is TRBV7-6, the J call TRBJ2-1, with 10 bases matching TRBD2. V trimming: 5 bases; J trimming: 9 bases; junction bases outside the gene matches: 13. The CDR3 extends over 16 amino acids. Germline V lookup: CDR1 SGHVS, CDR2 FNYEAQ. The CDR3 nucleotides are TGTGCCAGCAGCGCCCAACCTAGCGGGAGTTTAAGTGAGCAGTTCTTC. This translates into CASSAQPSGSLSEQFF.

The V and J genes are TRBV7-6 and TRBJ2-3; TRBD1 is a possible D gene (5 bases). V lost 4 bases and J 4 bases, leaving 12 bases between the germline ends. Germline lookup yields CDR1 SGHVS and CDR2 FNYEAQ. The length of the CDR3 is 14 residues. The CDR3 is CASSSRGRADTQYF. The DNA for the CDR3 is TGTGCCAGCAGCTCAAGGGGCAGGGCAGATACGCAGTATTTT. The full variable domain, in which reference TRBV7-6 and TRBJ2-3 provide the parts outside the CDR3, is GAGVSQSPRYKVTKRGQDVALRCDPISGHVSLYWYRQALGQGPEFLTYFNYEAQQDKSGLPNDRFSAERPEGSISTLTIQRTEQRDSAMYRCASSSRGRADTQYFGPGTRLTVL.

This clonotype was recorded at least ten times. The chain links TRBV20-1 to TRBJ2-3, with D unresolved. CDR1 and CDR2 from the germline V gene are DFQATT and SNEGSKA (reference sequence). The germline V and J ends were trimmed by 5 bases and 0 bases, with 12 bases remaining between them. This CDR3 comprises 14 residues. The CDR3 spells CSADGGTSTDTQYF. The CDR3 DNA reads TGCAGTGCTGATGGCGGAACTAGCACAGATACGCAGTATTTT.

In this sample, this clonotype turned up many times. The J gene is TRBJ2-3, the V gene TRBV15; D might be TRBD1 or TRBD2, each matching 5 bases. The V gene lost 5 bases and the J gene lost 4 bases, with 13 bases spanning the gap. Germline V CDR1 and CDR2: LNHNV, YYDKDF (reference sequence). CDR3 length equals 14 residues. CDR3 nucleotides: TGTGCCACCAGCGGGGACCAGGTGGCAGATACGCAGTATTTT. It specifies CATSGDQVADTQYF.

CDR3 DNA sequence: TGTGCCAGCAGTGTAGGTCGGGCAGGGGGAGAGACCCAGTACTTC. Its translation: CASSVGRAGGETQYF. The genes are TRBV2 and TRBJ2-5; 7 bases are a match to TRBD1. Trimming cost V 4 bases and J 4 bases; bases outside gene matches: 9. This CDR3 contains 15 residues. From germline, CDR1 is SNHLY and CDR2 FYNNEI.

The sample holds many counts of this clonotype. The chain has TRBV12-3 or TRBV12-4 and TRBJ2-7; possible D gene TRBD2, 5 bases. CDR3 size: 13 residues. The germline V and J ends were trimmed by 5 bases and 3 bases, with 11 bases remaining between them. The CDR3 protein is CASSGQRHYEQYF. The CDR3 DNA sequence: TGTGCCAGCAGTGGGCAGCGGCACTACGAGCAGTACTTC.

This clonotype has more than one count but fewer than ten. The rearrangement joins TRBV6-5 to TRBJ2-5; D possibly matches TRBD1 or TRBD2 (5 bases each). The germline V gene has CDR1 MNHEY and CDR2 SVGAGI. Between the trimmed V and J ends, which lost 5 bases and 0 bases, there was a span of 13 bases. This CDR3 comprises 15 residues. The CDR3 reads CASSPSPGHQETQYF. The CDR3 DNA follows: TGTGCCAGCAGTCCTTCTCCGGGACACCAAGAGACCCAGTACTTC.

CDR3 residues: CASSPLGGNYGYTF. CDR3 nucleotides: TGTGCCAGCAGCCCCCTTGGGGGGAACTATGGCTACACCTTC. The chain uses TRBV7-3 and TRBJ1-2, with D tentatively TRBD1 (5 bases). Germline lookup yields CDR1 SGHTA and CDR2 FQGTGA. V was cut by 5 bases and J by 2 bases, with 12 bases left in between. The CDR3 is 14 residues long.

This rearrangement joins TRBV24-1 to TRBJ2-1; D remains ambiguous. Germline assignment: CDR1 KGHDR and CDR2 SFDVKD. This CDR3 is built from 14 residues. The germline V and J ends were trimmed by 4 bases and 8 bases, with 14 bases remaining between them. The CDR3 DNA is TGTGCCACCAGTGAGCCAACTACGGCCCATGAGCAGTTCTTC. It is translated as CATSEPTTAHEQFF.

The CDR3 nucleotides are TGTGCCAGCAGCTTAGCCGCAGGGGGCGTTTCCAATGAGCAGTTCTTC. It translates to CASSLAAGGVSNEQFF. This sequence joins TRBV7-9 and TRBJ2-1; 8 bases are a match to TRBD1. Germline CDR1 is SEHNR and CDR2 is FQNEAQ (reference sequence). This CDR3 spans 16 amino acids. The junction had 7 bases not matched to a gene; V was cut back by 0 bases and J by 6 bases.

This clonotype was counted at least ten times. The chain links TRBV4-1 to TRBJ2-3, with 9 bases fitting TRBD2. Trimming at V came to 2 bases and at J to 1 base, leaving 4 bases not matched to a gene. This CDR3 comprises 16 residues. Germline V CDR1 and CDR2: MGHRA, YSYEKL. CDR3 DNA: TGCGCCAGCAGCCAATGGGAGCGGGGGGGCACAGATACGCAGTATTTT. It codes for CASSQWERGGTDTQYF.

The sample holds many counts of this clonotype. The V gene is TRBV19, the J gene TRBJ1-4, with D unclear. From germline, CDR1 is LNHDA and CDR2 SQIVND (reference sequence). The V gene lost 5 bases and the J gene lost 1 base, with 8 bases spanning the gap. The CDR3 is made up of 14 amino acids. DNA for the CDR3: TGTGCCAGTAGTGACCGGGGAACTAATGAAAAACTGTTTTTT. This codes for CASSDRGTNEKLFF.

This clonotype was counted ten times or more. The genes are TRBV7-9 and TRBJ1-2; D is ambiguous. Per the germline V gene, CDR1 is SEHNR and CDR2 is FQNEAQ (reference sequence). V lost 1 base, J lost 1 base, and 7 bases lay in between. This CDR3 spans 14 amino acids. This CDR3 reads CASSLGGDNYGYTF. CDR3 sequence (DNA): TGTGCCAGCAGCTTAGGGGGAGATAACTATGGCTACACCTTC.

This clonotype turned up a few times. The V call is TRBV3-1, the J call TRBJ2-5; TRBD1 aligns across 8 bases. The CDR3 covers 16 residues. The J segment lost 2 bases and the V segment lost 2 bases, leaving 7 bases of the junction unmatched. Germline lookup yields CDR1 LGHDT and CDR2 YNNKEL (reference sequence). The CDR3 region is CASSQRDRMAQETQYF. The DNA of the CDR3 is TGTGCCAGCAGCCAACGGGACAGGATGGCTCAAGAGACCCAGTACTTC.

Many counts were recorded for this clonotype. The V gene is TRBV6-1, the J gene TRBJ1-6; D gene unclear. Trimming shortened V by 6 bases and J by 8 bases, and 11 bases separated the two germline ends. The germline CDR1 and CDR2 sequences are MNHNS and SASEGT. CDR3 length: 13 amino acids. The CDR3 is CASRLVTDSPLHF. The CDR3, as DNA: TGTGCCAGCAGGCTAGTGACCGATTCACCCCTCCACTTT.

In its sample, this clonotype was seen once. This chain uses TRBV13 with TRBJ2-5; D could derive from TRBD1 or TRBD2 (5 bases each). The CDR3 totals 13 residues. Germline CDR1 is PRHDT and CDR2 is FYEKMQ (reference sequence). V shed 5 bases and J shed 5 bases, with 12 bases lying between them. For the CDR3, the DNA is TGTGCCAGCAGCATCGGGACGGCCGAGACCCAGTACTTC. Translated: CASSIGTAETQYF.

There are many counts of this clonotype. The V gene is TRBV7-9, the J gene TRBJ2-7; tentative D call: TRBD2 (6 bases). The germline V gene encodes CDR1 SEHNR and CDR2 FQNEAQ (reference sequence). V was shortened by 2 bases and J by 2 bases, with 10 bases between the two germline ends. The CDR3 has 14 amino acids. The CDR3 region is CASSLRDSPYEQYF. DNA for the CDR3: TGTGCCAGCAGCTTAAGGGACTCCCCCTACGAGCAGTACTTC.

The gene calls are TRBV28 and TRBJ2-3, with a possible D match to TRBD2 (5 bases). The V and J ends lost 7 bases and 0 bases respectively, with 17 bases between them. The CDR3 runs 16 residues. CDR1 MDHEN and CDR2 SYDVKM come from the germline V gene. In nucleotides, the CDR3 is TGTGCCAGCATCACCGCAGCGGAGAAGAGCACAGATACGCAGTATTTT. This codes for CASITAAEKSTDTQYF.

This clonotype was detected ten times or more. The gene calls are TRBV24-1 and TRBJ2-7; 7 positions agree with TRBD2. The CDR3 is 13 amino acids. From germline, CDR1 is KGHDR and CDR2 SFDVKD. Trimming at V came to 6 bases and at J to 5 bases, leaving 6 bases not matched to a gene. The CDR3 reads CATSHTSDDEQYF. The CDR3 nucleotides read TGTGCCACCAGTCATACTAGCGATGACGAGCAGTACTTC.

This clonotype was picked up a small number of times. V usage is TRBV20-1 and J usage is TRBJ2-1; TRBD2 matches 9 bases. J lost 7 bases, V lost 5 bases, and 12 bases had no gene match. CDR1 is DFQATT and CDR2 is SNEGSKA in the germline V gene (reference sequence). The CDR3 spans 15 residues. CDR3 nucleotides: TGCAGTGCTGTCAAACCGGGACTAGCAGAGAATGAGCAGTTCTTC. Encoded protein: CSAVKPGLAENEQFF.

This clonotype was recorded a few times. The chain is built from TRBV27 and TRBJ2-7; D may be TRBD2 (5 bases). Germline CDR1 and CDR2: MNHEY and SMNVEV (reference sequence). The CDR3 has 16 residues. The V gene lost 8 bases and the J gene lost 2 bases, with 22 bases spanning the gap. The chain's CDR3 is CASGVPRAGQTYEQYF. The CDR3 DNA is TGTGCCAGCGGAGTCCCTCGGGCGGGCCAGACCTACGAGCAGTACTTC.